These 24 T cell receptor beta chains originate from one sample sequenced in a study of T-cell reconstitution after alpha-beta-depleted transplantation in children. The authors prepared the TCRbeta library with unique molecular identifiers. Each CDR3 protein is one row after TCRdb ran MiXCR on the PCR reads. The sample holds hundreds of thousands of distinct CDR3 sequences, over 10% seen once. Specimen: PBMCs, mostly from graft donor cells, collected 360 days after TCRalphabeta/CD19-depleted stem cell transplant. The origin of the receptors is a male patient younger than 18 who had a stem cell transplant for acute myeloid leukemia, so the T cells may come from the graft donor.

The CDR3 coding sequence is TGTGCCAGCAGTCCCTCACAGGGCTTTAACACCGGGGAGCTGTTTTTT. Translating it yields CASSPSQGFNTGELFF. This chain connects TRBV28 to TRBJ2-2, with a tentative D call TRBD1 (6 bases). The germline V and J ends were trimmed by 5 bases and 2 bases, with 15 bases remaining between them. There are 16 residues in the CDR3. Germline loops: CDR1 MDHEN, CDR2 SYDVKM.

This clonotype was observed a handful of times. The chain joins TRBV20-1 to TRBJ1-6; TRBD1 matches 9 bases. This CDR3 is built from 15 residues. Germline loops: CDR1 DFQATT, CDR2 SNEGSKA (reference sequence). V trimming: 1 base; J trimming: 9 bases; junction bases outside the gene matches: 7. The CDR3 loop reads CSARVPGQGISPLHF. In DNA form, the CDR3 reads TGCAGTGCTAGAGTCCCGGGACAGGGAATTTCACCCCTCCACTTT.

This chain uses TRBV18 with TRBJ2-7; TRBD2 matches 8 bases. The CDR3 consists of 16 residues. Germline-derived CDR1 and CDR2 are KGHSH and LQKENI. V shed 4 bases and J 1 base; nucleotides not matched to a gene: 9. For the CDR3, the DNA is TGTGCCAGCTCACGCGTTAGCGGGGAGAGGTCCTACGAGCAGTACTTC. Translating gives CASSRVSGERSYEQYF.

This clonotype was recorded at least ten times. V gene TRBV7-9 combines with J gene TRBJ1-1; D remains ambiguous. CDR3 length: 13 residues. Germline CDR1 SEHNR, CDR2 FQNEAQ (reference sequence). Trimming shortened V by 7 bases and J by 4 bases, and 13 bases separated the two germline ends. This CDR3 is CASILPGRTEAFF. The DNA of the CDR3 is TGTGCCAGCATCCTCCCCGGACGCACTGAAGCTTTCTTT.

The sample holds many counts of this clonotype. V and J are TRBV5-1 and TRBJ2-7; the match to TRBD1 covers 7 bases. The germline CDR1 and CDR2 sequences are SGHRS and YFSETQ. The CDR3 consists of 12 residues. The trim removed 3 bases at V and 7 bases at J, leaving 4 bases unmatched. CDR3 region: CASSWDSLEQYF. The DNA of the CDR3 is TGCGCCAGCAGCTGGGACAGTTTGGAGCAGTACTTC.

A few counts support this clonotype. V usage is TRBV5-1 and J usage is TRBJ2-7; D is ambiguous. The CDR3 runs 15 residues. V was clipped by 2 bases and J by 1 base, with 13 bases between them. The germline V gene has CDR1 SGHRS and CDR2 YFSETQ. This CDR3 is CASSLQGIGSYEQYF. DNA of the CDR3: TGCGCCAGCAGCTTACAAGGAATCGGTTCCTACGAGCAGTACTTC. Combining the CDR3 with reference TRBV5-1 and TRBJ2-7 gives the whole variable domain KAGVTQTPRYLIKTRGQQVTLSCSPISGHRSVSWYQQTPGQGLQFLFEYFSETQRNKGNFPGRFSGRQFSNSRSEMNVSTLELGDSALYLCASSLQGIGSYEQYFGPGTRLTVT.

This chain links TRBV4-3 with TRBJ2-1; 10 bases match TRBD2. CDR3 length: 17 residues. Trimming at V came to 2 bases and at J to 4 bases, leaving 8 bases not matched to a gene. Germline CDR1 LGHNA, CDR2 YSLEER. This chain's CDR3 is CASSQSAPSGSYNEQFF. The DNA for the CDR3 is TGCGCCAGCAGCCAATCCGCCCCTAGCGGGAGTTACAATGAGCAGTTCTTC.

This clonotype was detected only a few times. This chain connects TRBV30 to TRBJ2-5; D possibly corresponds to TRBD2 (6 bases). CDR3 size: 13 residues. Germline V lookup: CDR1 GTSNPN, CDR2 SVGIG (reference sequence). Deletions cut 3 bases from V and 3 bases from J, with 11 bases between. This chain's CDR3 is CAWSTGVEETQYF. The CDR3 DNA is TGTGCCTGGAGCACGGGAGTAGAAGAGACCCAGTACTTC.

This clonotype was seen many times. The chain is built from TRBV5-6 and TRBJ1-5; unclear D gene. Trimming shortened V by 0 bases and J by 7 bases, and 8 bases separated the two germline ends. Germline V gives CDR1 SGHDT, CDR2 YYEEEE. This CDR3 is 13 amino acids long. The CDR3 region is CASSLGPLQPQHF. The CDR3 DNA sequence: TGTGCCAGCAGCTTGGGTCCCCTCCAGCCCCAGCATTTT.

The chain employs TRBV7-3 and TRBJ1-1; D may be TRBD1 (6 bases). The CDR3 spans 16 residues. Germline loops: CDR1 SGHTA, CDR2 FQGTGA. V lost 5 bases and J 0 bases, leaving 16 bases between the germline ends. CDR3 sequence: CASSKTGTSMNTEAFF. The DNA of the CDR3 is TGTGCCAGCAGCAAAACAGGGACCAGCATGAACACTGAAGCTTTCTTT. The whole variable domain, filled in from reference TRBV7-3 and TRBJ1-1, reads GAGVSQTPSNKVTEKGKYVELRCDPISGHTALYWYRQSLGQGPEFLIYFQGTGAADDSGLPNDRFFAVRPEGSVSTLKIQRTERGDSAVYLCASSKTGTSMNTEAFFGQGTRLTVV.

The genes are TRBV25-1 and TRBJ2-5; unclear D gene. Trimming stripped 5 bases from V and 1 base from J, with 14 bases between. The germline V gene has CDR1 MGHDK and CDR2 SYGVNS. CDR3 size: 15 residues. The CDR3 loop is CASSKRTVSQETQYF. In DNA form, the CDR3 reads TGTGCCAGCAGTAAGCGAACAGTTAGCCAAGAGACCCAGTACTTC.

In this sample, this clonotype turned up many times. The gene calls are TRBV5-1 and TRBJ2-1, with 8 bases fitting TRBD2. CDR3 size: 16 residues. Germline V CDR1 and CDR2: SGHRS, YFSETQ. V lost 0 bases to trimming and J lost 4 bases; unmatched junction nucleotides: 6. CDR3 sequence: CASSLGPGGPYNEQFF. For the CDR3, the DNA is TGCGCCAGCAGCTTGGGGCCGGGAGGGCCATACAATGAGCAGTTCTTC.

This clonotype was seen at least ten times. J is TRBJ2-7 and V is TRBV4-2; D is uncertain. Trimming stripped 4 bases from V and 6 bases from J, with 13 bases between. The CDR3 totals 13 residues. Germline V lookup: CDR1 LGHNA, CDR2 YNFKEQ. In DNA form, the CDR3 reads TGTGCCAGCAGCCGGGTCGTCAGTTCCGAGCAGTACTTC. Its protein is CASSRVVSSEQYF.

This chain links TRBV28 with TRBJ2-1; TRBD2 agrees at 10 bases. J gave up 9 bases and V 3 bases, and 8 bases lay outside the gene matches. Germline-derived CDR1 and CDR2 are MDHEN and SYDVKM. The CDR3 sequence is 15 residues long. Here the CDR3 DNA reads TGTGCCAGCAGTTTCCCCGCGGTAGCGGGAGGTGAGCAGTTCTTC. Its translation is CASSFPAVAGGEQFF. The full variable domain, in which reference TRBV28 and TRBJ2-1 provide the parts outside the CDR3, is DVKVTQSSRYLVKRTGEKVFLECVQDMDHENMFWYRQDPGLGLRLIYFSYDVKMKEKGDIPEGYSVSREKKERFSLILESASTNQTSMYLCASSFPAVAGGEQFFGPGTRLTVL.

V and J are TRBV19 and TRBJ2-7, with 8 positions matching TRBD1. Germline V gives CDR1 LNHDA, CDR2 SQIVND (reference sequence). After removal of 5 bases from V and 6 bases from J, the junction contained 6 bases not matched to a gene. The CDR3 is 13 amino acids. The CDR3 sequence: CASSGDRRGEQYF. The DNA for the CDR3 is TGTGCCAGTAGTGGGGACAGGCGCGGCGAGCAGTACTTC.

The chain has TRBV20-1 and TRBJ2-1; D may be TRBD1 (5 bases). CDR1 DFQATT and CDR2 SNEGSKA come from the germline V gene (reference sequence). This CDR3 region has 14 residues. V gave up 0 bases and J gave up 7 bases, with 13 bases separating them. For the CDR3, the DNA is TGCAGTGCTAGAGATTGGGGCCGCAAGAATGAGCAGTTCTTC. This translates into CSARDWGRKNEQFF.

This clonotype was seen a few times. V gene TRBV28 combines with J gene TRBJ1-4, with D unclear. Deletions cut 5 bases from V and 0 bases from J, with 10 bases between. Looked up from germline, CDR1 is MDHEN and CDR2 is SYDVKM. CDR3 size: 15 residues. The CDR3 here is CASSRDAATNEKLFF. The CDR3, as DNA: TGTGCCAGCAGTCGTGACGCGGCAACTAATGAAAAACTGTTTTTT.

The chain joins TRBV20-1 to TRBJ2-1, with a tentative D call TRBD2 (5 bases). Germline-derived CDR1 and CDR2 are DFQATT and SNEGSKA (reference sequence). V was pared by 5 bases and J by 3 bases, with 11 bases between. This CDR3 has 13 residues. The chain's CDR3 is CSADGGYYNEQFF. The CDR3 region has the DNA TGCAGTGCTGATGGCGGGTACTACAATGAGCAGTTCTTC.

This clonotype was seen repeatedly, ten times or more. The V call is TRBV20-1, the J call TRBJ1-2, with TRBD1 identical over 11 bases. CDR1 is DFQATT, CDR2 SNEGSKA, per germline (reference sequence). V trimming: 0 bases; J trimming: 4 bases; junction bases outside the gene matches: 4. This CDR3 comprises 15 residues. CDR3 nucleotide sequence: TGCAGTGCTAGAGACCCGGACAGGGGGCCCTATGGCTACACCTTC. This codes for CSARDPDRGPYGYTF.

The table lists this clonotype with a few counts. This chain joins TRBV18 and TRBJ1-6; D is possibly TRBD1 (6 bases). V lost 3 bases to trimming and J lost 5 bases, with 11 bases between them. Germline CDR1 reads KGHSH; CDR2 reads LQKENI. This CDR3 has 15 amino acids. For the CDR3, the DNA is TGTGCCAGCTCACCGAAGGAGGGGGATAATTCACCCCTCCACTTT. Translating it yields CASSPKEGDNSPLHF.

The table lists this clonotype with a few counts. This chain links TRBV7-8 with TRBJ2-1; the D is unclear. V was cut by 2 bases and J by 6 bases, with 14 bases left in between. This CDR3 contains 15 residues. Germline V CDR1 and CDR2: SGHVS, FQNEAQ. In nucleotides, the CDR3 is TGTGCCAGCAGCTTACCGTCCGGTACTGTCAATGAGCAGTTCTTC. Protein: CASSLPSGTVNEQFF.

The chain is built from TRBV5-1 and TRBJ2-7; the D gene is possibly TRBD2 (6 bases). The CDR3 is 15 amino acids. Germline V gene lookup returns CDR1 SGHRS and CDR2 YFSETQ. Trimming pared 1 base from V and 0 bases from J, leaving 11 bases between. The CDR3 DNA reads TGCGCCAGCAGCTTGTCCCGGGACTTCTCCTACGAGCAGTACTTC. As protein: CASSLSRDFSYEQYF.

This clonotype was recorded many times. The J gene is TRBJ2-2, the V gene TRBV7-8; D call uncertain. Germline V gives CDR1 SGHVS, CDR2 FQNEAQ. V lost 1 base and J 5 bases, leaving 11 bases between the germline ends. The CDR3 consists of 15 residues. CDR3 DNA sequence: TGTGCCAGCAGCTTAGAGCAGTTGAAGACCGGGGAGCTGTTTTTT. It encodes CASSLEQLKTGELFF.

In this sample, this clonotype turned up many times. The chain employs TRBV7-2 and TRBJ2-1; 7 positions agree with TRBD2. The V gene's germline CDR1 is SGHTA and CDR2 FQGNSA. V lost 7 bases, J lost 14 bases, and 11 bases stayed unmatched. There are 12 residues in the CDR3. The chain's CDR3 is CASTNPGTKEFF. The CDR3 DNA sequence: TGTGCCAGCACCAATCCCGGGACTAAGGAGTTCTTC.